This T cell receptor (beta chain) was sequenced in a study of T cell responses to AZD1222 COVID-19 vaccine. Study results and limitations: Clonal diversity may have been underestimated, and the donors were mostly white British, with more females than males.

The protocol was immunoSEQ multiplex PCR, while the TCRdb copy is restricted to in-frame clones and leaves out a portion. The table records 120,000 to 150,000 clones, 90% to 95% of them present only once. Comment on this clone: Its antigen remains unidentified.

The sequenced sample was peripheral blood, obtained on day 0 of AZD1222 vaccination. The source of this sequence is an adult in good health.

CDR3 sequence (DNA): TGTGCCAGCAGCCCCGCGCGGTTAAGCTCCTACAATGAGCAGTTCTTC. It codes for CASSPARLSSYNEQFF. The chain carries TRBV11-2 and TRBJ2-1, with D hard to call. CDR1 is SGHAT and CDR2 is FQNNGV in the germline V gene. The germline V and J ends were trimmed by 5 bases and 0 bases, with 14 bases remaining between them. The CDR3 is 16 residues long.